These 25 T cell receptor beta chains came from one sample sequenced in a study of identical twins. TCRdb re-derived calls from the 5' RACE reads in MiXCR, one entry per CDR3 protein. This sample has about 660,000 distinct CDR3 sequences, with about 9.4% found just once. The data were also submitted as part of a second study, on yellow fever vaccine responses in identical twins.

Sequencing was carried out using PBMCs. The source is a young woman in good health.

There are a few counts of this clonotype. The chain employs TRBV12-3 or TRBV12-4 and TRBJ1-3; tentatively, D is TRBD1 (6 bases). V lost 6 bases to trimming and J lost 4 bases, with 19 bases between them. The CDR3 is 16 amino acids. The DNA of the CDR3 is TGTGCCAGCAGCCATTTAGAGCGGGGGCCAGGAAACACCATATATTTT. This gives the protein CASSHLERGPGNTIYF.

There are many counts of this clonotype. The rearrangement uses TRBV4-3 and TRBJ2-5; 8 bases are a match to TRBD1. Germline V gene sequence: CDR1 LGHNA, CDR2 YSLEER. The junction had 5 bases not matched to a gene; V was cut back by 4 bases and J by 4 bases. The CDR3 has 14 residues. CDR3 sequence (DNA): TGCGCCAGCAGCCCGGACAGGGCGGGAGAGACCCAGTACTTC. Its translation: CASSPDRAGETQYF.

Ten or more counts support this clonotype. The V and J genes are TRBV12-3 or TRBV12-4 and TRBJ2-7, with D possibly being TRBD1 (5 bases). The CDR3 is 14 amino acids. The V gene lost 5 bases and the J gene lost 3 bases, with 14 bases spanning the gap. In nucleotides, the CDR3 is TGTGCCAGCAGTACCTGGACACTGAACTACGAGCAGTACTTC. The encoded protein is CASSTWTLNYEQYF.

This clonotype was observed a handful of times. This chain links TRBV20-1 with TRBJ2-7, with no clear D. Trimming stripped 0 bases from V and 4 bases from J, with 19 bases between. From germline, CDR1 is DFQATT and CDR2 SNEGSKA (reference sequence). The CDR3 length is 16 residues. In DNA, the CDR3 is TGCAGTGCTAGAGACCAAGACGAGGCCTTACAATACGAGCAGTACTTC. Its protein product is CSARDQDEALQYEQYF.

This chain connects TRBV12-3 or TRBV12-4 to TRBJ2-7; 7 bases are shared with TRBD1. J lost 2 bases, V lost 4 bases, and 8 bases had no gene match. The CDR3 is made up of 15 amino acids. CDR3 DNA: TGTGCCAGCAGTTATAGACAGGGTAGCCCCTACGAGCAGTACTTC. Translated, it gives CASSYRQGSPYEQYF.

Ten or more counts support this clonotype. This rearrangement joins TRBV20-1 to TRBJ1-5; D gene uncertain. The CDR3 length is 15 residues. V lost 3 bases, J lost 3 bases, and 15 bases lay in between. In germline, CDR1 is DFQATT, CDR2 SNEGSKA (reference sequence). The CDR3 spells CSARARGRTNQPQHF. The CDR3 DNA sequence: TGCAGTGCTAGGGCTAGAGGACGGACCAATCAGCCCCAGCATTTT.

This clonotype was counted only a few times. The genes are TRBV20-1 and TRBJ2-6; no clear D. V was pared by 5 bases and J by 4 bases, with 12 bases between. Germline V CDR1 and CDR2: DFQATT, SNEGSKA (reference sequence). The CDR3 is made up of 14 amino acids. CDR3 region: CSAAPFAGANVLTF. CDR3 DNA sequence: TGCAGTGCTGCCCCATTCGCCGGGGCCAACGTCCTGACTTTC.

The rearrangement links TRBV6-2 or TRBV6-3 to TRBJ2-1; 9 bases are a match to TRBD2. CDR1 is MNHEY and CDR2 is SVGEGT in the germline V gene. V was pared by 6 bases and J by 4 bases, with 7 bases of the junction left unmatched. The CDR3 contains 15 residues. The CDR3, as DNA: TGTGCCAGCAGCCCGACTAGCGGCTTTTACAATGAGCAGTTCTTC. It translates to CASSPTSGFYNEQFF.

This clonotype was picked up a small number of times. The V and J genes are TRBV5-1 and TRBJ2-5, with TRBD1 identical over 8 bases. The CDR3 consists of 16 residues. With V trimmed by 1 base and J by 5 bases, 10 bases remained unmatched. The germline V gene encodes CDR1 SGHRS and CDR2 YFSETQ. In DNA, the CDR3 is TGCGCCAGCAGCTTGAACAGGGGGGACGTCGGGGAGACCCAGTACTTC. Translated: CASSLNRGDVGETQYF.

The genes are TRBV6-2 or TRBV6-3 and TRBJ2-7; D is tentatively TRBD1 or TRBD2 (5 bases each). Deletions cut 2 bases from V and 5 bases from J, with 25 bases between. The length of the CDR3 is 18 residues. Germline values: CDR1 MNHEY, CDR2 SVGEGT. Here the CDR3 reads CASSYARRPGPVNDEQYF. The CDR3 DNA reads TGTGCCAGCAGTTACGCCCGACGTCCGGGACCAGTTAACGACGAGCAGTACTTC.

This clonotype has just a few counts. The chain links TRBV7-2 to TRBJ2-1; tentatively, D is TRBD1 or TRBD2 (5 bases each). The CDR3 loop spans 16 amino acids. Germline V lookup: CDR1 SGHTA, CDR2 FQGNSA. V lost 1 base to trimming and J lost 4 bases, with 14 bases between them. CDR3 DNA sequence: TGTGCCAGCAGCTTAGGGGACGACCCCGAGTACAATGAGCAGTTCTTC. It specifies CASSLGDDPEYNEQFF.

J is TRBJ2-7 and V is TRBV10-3; tentative D call: TRBD1 (6 bases). V lost 10 bases to trimming and J lost 3 bases, with 13 bases between them. Germline-derived CDR1 and CDR2 are ENHRY and SYGVKD. The CDR3 is made up of 12 amino acids. CDR3 residues: CATRQEYYEQYF. The CDR3 DNA reads as TGTGCCACCCGACAGGAGTACTACGAGCAGTACTTC.

The V call is TRBV28, the J call TRBJ2-1; D may be TRBD2 (6 bases). Trimming cost V 1 base and J 2 bases, with 18 bases left between them. The CDR3 extends over 18 amino acids. Germline assignment: CDR1 MDHEN and CDR2 SYDVKM. CDR3 coding DNA: TGTGCCAGCAGTTTATCTATAACGGTGGGCGGGGCCTACAATGAGCAGTTCTTC. Protein sequence: CASSLSITVGGAYNEQFF.

This chain connects TRBV18 to TRBJ2-4; the match to TRBD1 covers 7 bases. After removal of 3 bases from V and 3 bases from J, the junction contained 8 bases not matched to a gene. This CDR3 is built from 16 residues. The germline CDR1 and CDR2 sequences are KGHSH and LQKENI. For the CDR3, the DNA is TGTGCCAGCTCACCCTTGAGGACAGGCGACAAAAACATTCAGTACTTC. Translated: CASSPLRTGDKNIQYF.

This clonotype was detected only a few times. The rearrangement joins TRBV30 to TRBJ2-3, with D perhaps matching TRBD1 (5 bases). From germline, CDR1 is GTSNPN and CDR2 SVGIG (reference sequence). This CDR3 has 15 residues. V was trimmed by 2 bases and J by 4 bases, leaving 16 bases between them. The CDR3 is CAWSLGRVRADTQYF. In DNA form, the CDR3 reads TGTGCCTGGAGTTTGGGCAGGGTAAGGGCAGATACGCAGTATTTT.

This clonotype was observed many times. CDR3 sequence reads: CASSPLSGLPNTGELFF. For the CDR3, the DNA is TGCGCCAGCAGCCCCTTATCGGGACTCCCGAACACCGGGGAGCTGTTTTTT. The J gene is TRBJ2-2, the V gene TRBV5-1; TRBD2 is a possible D gene (6 bases). Trimming removed 4 bases from V and 0 bases from J, with 16 bases in between. The germline gives CDR1 SGHRS, CDR2 YFSETQ. The CDR3 is made up of 17 amino acids.

This clonotype was seen ten or more times. The V call is TRBV20-1, the J call TRBJ2-2, with TRBD2 identical over 9 bases. This CDR3 comprises 14 residues. V dropped 2 bases and J dropped 4; count of bases not matched to a gene: 2. CDR1 DFQATT and CDR2 SNEGSKA come from the germline V gene (reference sequence). The CDR3 DNA reads TGCAGTGCTAGACTAGCGGGACTCACCGGGGAGCTGTTTTTT. It yields the protein CSARLAGLTGELFF.

This clonotype was observed at least ten times. V is TRBV12-3 or TRBV12-4 and J is TRBJ2-5; the match to TRBD2 covers 10 bases. The CDR3 consists of 14 residues. The V and J ends lost 7 bases and 4 bases, in that order; junction bases with no gene match: 6. CDR3 amino acids: CASTASGSRETQYF. The CDR3 DNA is TGTGCCAGCACTGCTAGCGGGAGTAGAGAGACCCAGTACTTC.

This clonotype was seen a handful of times. The rearrangement links TRBV5-1 to TRBJ1-2; 7 bases agree with TRBD1. The CDR3 consists of 16 residues. The V gene end was trimmed by 0 bases and the J gene end by 2 bases; junction bases not matched to a gene: 7. Germline CDR1 and CDR2: SGHRS and YFSETQ. The CDR3 reads CASSLARTGENYGYTF. The CDR3, as DNA: TGCGCCAGCAGCTTGGCCCGAACAGGGGAGAACTATGGCTACACCTTC.

This clonotype appeared a few times. The J gene is TRBJ2-1, the V gene TRBV4-3; D possibly corresponds to TRBD2 (5 bases). CDR3 length equals 12 residues. Trimming removed 0 bases at V and 9 bases at J, with 6 bases between. Germline V gene lookup returns CDR1 LGHNA and CDR2 YSLEER. Here the CDR3 reads CASSQDSVEQFF. The CDR3, as DNA: TGCGCCAGCAGCCAAGATAGCGTTGAGCAGTTCTTC.

This clonotype was seen more than once but under ten times. The genes are TRBV7-6 and TRBJ2-3, with D unresolved. Germline CDR1 reads SGHVS; CDR2 reads FNYEAQ. The length of the CDR3 is 18 residues. V was cut by 1 base and J by 0 bases, with 17 bases left in between. The chain's CDR3 is CASSLEGSELLSTDTQYF. CDR3 bases: TGTGCCAGCAGCTTAGAAGGATCGGAACTACTTAGCACAGATACGCAGTATTTT. The full variable domain, rest sourced from reference TRBV7-6 and TRBJ2-3, is GAGVSQSPRYKVTKRGQDVALRCDPISGHVSLYWYRQALGQGPEFLTYFNYEAQQDKSGLPNDRFSAERPEGSISTLTIQRTEQRDSAMYRCASSLEGSELLSTDTQYFGPGTRLTVL.

The chain recombines TRBV11-2 with TRBJ2-5; 14 bases are shared with TRBD2. The CDR3 covers 19 residues. CDR1 SGHAT and CDR2 FQNNGV come from the germline V gene. V shed 6 bases, J shed 3 bases, and the junction held 15 bases outside the gene matches. The chain's CDR3 is CASSSRLAGGHTQKETQYF. CDR3 bases: TGTGCCAGCAGTTCAAGACTAGCGGGGGGGCACACGCAAAAAGAGACCCAGTACTTC.

This clonotype was detected ten times or more. The chain is built from TRBV27 and TRBJ2-7, with D unresolved. The CDR3 has 13 residues. V was cut by 6 bases and J by 3 bases, with 12 bases left in between. From germline, CDR1 is MNHEY and CDR2 SMNVEV (reference sequence). CDR3 sequence: CASSLSRSYEQYF. The CDR3 DNA follows: TGTGCCAGCAGCTTGAGCAGGAGCTACGAGCAGTACTTC.

V usage is TRBV7-2 and J usage is TRBJ2-3, with 7 bases that match TRBD2. The V gene's germline CDR1 is SGHTA and CDR2 FQGNSA. The ends lost 4 bases at V and 2 bases at J; junction bases unmatched: 9. The CDR3 has 16 amino acids. CDR3 protein: CASSSRAGYHTDTQYF. In DNA form, the CDR3 reads TGTGCCAGCAGCTCCCGAGCGGGATATCACACAGATACGCAGTATTTT.

This clonotype occurred a few times. The DNA of the CDR3 is TGTGCCAGCAGCTATAGGGAAGAGGCCACTGAAGCTTTCTTT. Protein sequence: CASSYREEATEAFF. The gene calls are TRBV12-3 or TRBV12-4 and TRBJ1-1; no definite D call. V was clipped by 6 bases and J by 4 bases, with 15 bases between them. The CDR3 is 14 amino acids.